One and the same sample provided the 28 T cell receptor beta chains below, sequenced in a study of response to subunit inactivated influenza vaccine (dated 2018 in TCRdb). The library was obtained by RT-PCR. Sequencing used an Illumina HiSeq 2500. TCRdb trimmed the raw reads at Q25, called clones with MiXCR and kept productive beta chains. When rows share a CDR3 protein, they turn into one entry using the most common DNA and genes. Across this sample there are fewer than 350,000 distinct CDR3 sequences, with 21% seen only once. The ten largest account for approximately 10% of the sample. Sequenced material: PBMCs from blood, taken approximately 20 months after vaccination. These receptors came from a man between 45 and 75 years old who received an inactivated influenza vaccine. Donor details come from another sample of the same person, matched by shared clones.

There are a few counts of this clonotype. The V and J genes are TRBV16 and TRBJ1-5; tentatively, D is TRBD1 (5 bases). CDR3 length: 20 amino acids. The V gene lost 2 bases and the J gene lost 1 base, with 24 bases spanning the gap. The germline CDR1 and CDR2 sequences are KGHSY and FQNENV. The CDR3 reads CASSQSLPGREVVSNQPQHF. The DNA for the CDR3 is TGTGCCAGCAGCCAAAGCCTCCCAGGGAGGGAAGTAGTGAGCAATCAGCCCCAGCATTTT.

This sequence joins TRBV7-2 and TRBJ2-3; TRBD2 agrees at 13 bases. V gave up 0 bases and J gave up 3 bases; unmatched junction bases: 9. The CDR3 covers 19 residues. The germline V gene has CDR1 SGHTA and CDR2 FQGNSA. The CDR3 spells CASSLARLAGGWETDTQYF. CDR3 nucleotide sequence: TGTGCCAGCAGCTTAGCCAGACTAGCGGGGGGCTGGGAGACAGATACGCAGTATTTT.

The chain combines TRBV19 with TRBJ2-1; 7 bases align to TRBD1. The CDR3 loop spans 14 amino acids. Trimming cost V 1 base and J 7 bases; bases outside gene matches: 4. CDR1 and CDR2 from the germline V gene are LNHDA and SQIVND (reference sequence). The chain's CDR3 is CASSIGQGVNEQFF. CDR3 DNA: TGTGCCAGTAGTATAGGACAGGGTGTAAATGAGCAGTTCTTC.

The chain combines TRBV7-9 with TRBJ2-1; no definite D call. V lost 5 bases and J lost 9, with 17 bases in between. Germline V lookup: CDR1 SEHNR, CDR2 FQNEAQ (reference sequence). The CDR3 has 14 residues. The CDR3 protein is CASSNQRVGVEQFF. For the CDR3, the DNA is TGTGCCAGCAGCAACCAACGGGTGGGCGTTGAGCAGTTCTTC.

This clonotype was recorded once. It may be a read error: a sequence one base away is much more abundant. This chain connects TRBV21-1 to TRBJ2-3. TRBV21-1 has pseudogene status. The CDR3 length is 14 residues. CDR3 protein: CASSEESGQDTQYF. The CDR3 DNA is TGTGCCAGCAGCGAAGAATCAGGGCAAGATACGCAGTATTTT.

This chain uses TRBV10-3 with TRBJ1-6, with D maybe TRBD1 (5 bases). CDR3 length equals 13 residues. V dropped 6 bases and J dropped 9 bases, with 12 bases sitting between them. Per the germline V gene, CDR1 is ENHRY and CDR2 is SYGVKD. CDR3 amino acids: CAISREMGSPLHF. CDR3 DNA sequence: TGTGCCATCAGCAGGGAAATGGGTTCACCCCTCCACTTT.

This clonotype appeared a few times. The chain employs TRBV18 and TRBJ1-6, with D maybe TRBD1 (6 bases). Germline assignment: CDR1 KGHSH and CDR2 LQKENI. With 2 bases removed from V and 4 bases from J, the gap between germline ends came to 12 bases. This CDR3 has 16 residues. The CDR3 nucleotides read TGTGCCAGCTCACCATCGTCGACAGGATATAATTCACCCCTCCACTTT. It specifies CASSPSSTGYNSPLHF.

This clonotype has more than one count but fewer than ten. This sequence joins TRBV28 and TRBJ2-7, with 9 bases fitting TRBD1. The germline V gene has CDR1 MDHEN and CDR2 SYDVKM. The ends lost 7 bases at V and 3 bases at J; junction bases unmatched: 19. The CDR3 spans 18 residues. In DNA form, the CDR3 reads TGTGCCAGCACCATCGTACCTATGGGACAGGGTGTAGTCTACGAGCAGTACTTC. It specifies CASTIVPMGQGVVYEQYF.

CDR3 loop: CASSSGTGILQPQHF. The CDR3 region has the DNA TGTGCCAGCAGCTCCGGGACAGGGATTCTTCAGCCCCAGCATTTT. V is TRBV7-2 and J is TRBJ1-5, with 9 positions matching TRBD1. This CDR3 comprises 15 residues. Germline V gene data show CDR1 as SGHTA and CDR2 as FQGNSA. Germline trimming cut 4 bases from V and 6 bases from J; bases unmatched to any gene: 7.

The J gene is TRBJ2-3, the V gene TRBV6-2 or TRBV6-3; 14 bases line up with TRBD2. The CDR3 length is 18 residues. With 0 bases clipped from V and 0 bases from J, the junction kept 2 bases outside the gene matches. CDR1 and CDR2 from the germline V gene are MNHEY and SVGEGT. CDR3 sequence reads: CASSYSTSGRESTDTQYF. In DNA, the CDR3 is TGTGCCAGCAGTTACTCGACTAGCGGGAGGGAAAGCACAGATACGCAGTATTTT.

Only a few counts were recorded for this clonotype. This rearrangement joins TRBV3-1 to TRBJ2-7; TRBD1 might be the D (6 bases). V was shortened by 1 base and J by 3 bases, with 13 bases between the two germline ends. In germline, CDR1 is LGHDT, CDR2 YNNKEL (reference sequence). The CDR3 runs 15 residues. The CDR3 DNA reads TGTGCCAGCAGCCAAGGGACAGTGCGTGTCTACGAGCAGTACTTC. Residues: CASSQGTVRVYEQYF.

This clonotype was seen more than once but under ten times. The V call is TRBV4-3, the J call TRBJ2-3; no definite D call. Trimming removed 0 bases at V and 0 bases at J, with 4 bases between. Per germline, CDR1 LGHNA and CDR2 YSLEER. There are 14 residues in the CDR3. CDR3 in amino acids: CASSQDPSTDTQYF. The CDR3 nucleotides read TGCGCCAGCAGCCAAGATCCAAGCACAGATACGCAGTATTTT.

This clonotype has ten or more counts. J is TRBJ1-1 and V is TRBV4-3; D gene ambiguous. V lost 0 bases to trimming and J lost 0 bases, with 5 bases between them. CDR1 is LGHNA, CDR2 YSLEER, per germline. The CDR3 spans 14 residues. The CDR3 reads CASSQEVMNTEAFF. The CDR3 DNA follows: TGCGCCAGCAGCCAAGAAGTGATGAACACTGAAGCTTTCTTT.

In its sample, this clonotype was seen many times. J is TRBJ2-5 and V is TRBV5-1; D is perhaps TRBD2 (6 bases). The V gene's germline CDR1 is SGHRS and CDR2 YFSETQ. The CDR3 contains 14 residues. With 1 base removed from V and 2 bases from J, the gap between germline ends came to 9 bases. CDR3 bases: TGCGCCAGCAGCTTGTCGGCGGGGCAAGAGACCCAGTACTTC. As protein: CASSLSAGQETQYF.

The table lists this clonotype with many counts. The V call is TRBV7-2, the J call TRBJ2-1; D may match TRBD1 or TRBD2 (5 bases each). Germline V gene lookup returns CDR1 SGHTA and CDR2 FQGNSA. V dropped 5 bases and J dropped 6 bases, with 11 bases sitting between them. The CDR3 spans 13 residues. This CDR3 is CASSPGPLNEQFF. Here the CDR3 DNA reads TGTGCCAGCAGCCCGGGACCCCTCAATGAGCAGTTCTTC.

The chain recombines TRBV10-3 with TRBJ2-1; D gene ambiguous. Germline-derived CDR1 and CDR2 are ENHRY and SYGVKD. This CDR3 region has 13 residues. Trimming pared 7 bases from V and 8 bases from J, leaving 15 bases between. CDR3 protein: CAINPDLGYEQFF. The CDR3 bases are TGTGCCATCAATCCGGACCTGGGTTATGAGCAGTTCTTC.

The genes are TRBV20-1 and TRBJ1-5, with a tentative D call TRBD1 (5 bases). The CDR3 sequence is 14 residues long. V was shortened by 4 bases and J by 8 bases, with 18 bases between the two germline ends. The germline CDR1 and CDR2 sequences are DFQATT and SNEGSKA (reference sequence). The CDR3 region is CSAILDGGIEPQHF. The CDR3 DNA reads as TGCAGTGCTATACTGGACGGGGGGATCGAGCCCCAGCATTTT.

This clonotype was seen a few times. This chain connects TRBV21-1 to TRBJ2-7; the D call TRBD1 from the table was never checked on the DNA. TRBV21-1 has pseudogene status. CDR3 length equals 18 residues. Written as DNA, the CDR3 is TGTGCCAGCAGCAAAGGGGGACAGGGTTCAACATGCTCCTACGAGCAGTACTTC. As protein: CASSKGGQGSTCSYEQYF.

The chain recombines TRBV24-1 with TRBJ2-5; D is tentatively TRBD1 or TRBD2 (5 bases each). The CDR3 consists of 15 residues. Germline V gene sequence: CDR1 KGHDR, CDR2 SFDVKD. Trimming stripped 4 bases from V and 2 bases from J, with 13 bases between. This CDR3 reads CATSEPGPKQETQYF. Here the CDR3 DNA reads TGTGCCACCAGTGAGCCGGGACCGAAACAAGAGACCCAGTACTTC.

This clonotype came up a few times. The CDR3 region has the DNA TGTGCCATCAGTGAGCCGGGACATCAGAACACTGAAGCTTTCTTT. Translating it yields CAISEPGHQNTEAFF. This chain connects TRBV10-3 to TRBJ1-1, with D maybe TRBD1 (6 bases). The CDR3 runs to 15 residues. Germline V gene data show CDR1 as ENHRY and CDR2 as SYGVKD. The germline V and J ends were trimmed by 2 bases and 1 base, with 11 bases remaining between them.

This clonotype was detected only a few times. Relative to the germline gene, one junction end is altered; a read error may explain this. The rearrangement joins TRBV4-2 to TRBJ2-3; D is undetermined. The CDR3 runs 14 residues. Germline CDR1 is LGHNA and CDR2 is YNFKEQ. The CDR3 DNA follows: TGTGCCAGCAGCCAAGAATTTGGCACAGATACGAAGTATTTT. Its protein product is CASSQEFGTDTKYF.

This clonotype was seen only a few times. This chain uses TRBV20-1 with TRBJ2-7, with a possible D match to TRBD2 (6 bases). CDR3 length: 13 amino acids. Germline V gene sequence: CDR1 DFQATT, CDR2 SNEGSKA (reference sequence). V was shortened by 6 bases and J by 0 bases, with 12 bases between the two germline ends. CDR3 protein: CSAGTSHSYEQYF. As DNA, the CDR3 is TGCAGTGCCGGGACTTCCCACTCCTACGAGCAGTACTTC.

The chain joins TRBV25-1 to TRBJ2-7; 9 bases fit TRBD1. The germline V gene has CDR1 MGHDK and CDR2 SYGVNS. The J segment lost 3 bases and the V segment lost 3 bases, leaving 3 bases of the junction unmatched. This CDR3 comprises 14 residues. CDR3 sequence (DNA): TGTGCCAGCAGTGAGGACAGGGGAATCTACGAGCAGTACTTC. Its protein is CASSEDRGIYEQYF.

This clonotype was observed a handful of times. V usage is TRBV12-3 or TRBV12-4 and J usage is TRBJ1-6, with D uncertain. V was pared by 7 bases and J by 7 bases, with 14 bases between. This CDR3 is 14 amino acids long. The CDR3 region has the DNA TGTGCCAGCACCTTTGGTTCCCGAAATTCACCCCTCCACTTT. Translating gives CASTFGSRNSPLHF.

The chain has TRBV4-2 and TRBJ1-2; no firm D call. This CDR3 spans 14 amino acids. The germline V gene has CDR1 LGHNA and CDR2 YNFKEQ. Between the trimmed V and J ends, which lost 0 bases and 6 bases, there was a span of 11 bases. CDR3 protein: CASSQDTVFNGYTF. The CDR3 bases are TGTGCCAGCAGCCAAGATACAGTTTTTAATGGCTACACCTTC.

This clonotype showed up just a few times. The gene calls are TRBV15 and TRBJ1-3, with D possibly matching TRBD1 (6 bases). V was cut by 5 bases and J by 2 bases, with 10 bases left in between. This CDR3 has 14 residues. Looked up from germline, CDR1 is LNHNV and CDR2 is YYDKDF (reference sequence). The CDR3 protein is CATSGDITGNTIYF. The CDR3 coding sequence is TGTGCCACCAGCGGGGACATAACTGGAAACACCATATATTTT.

V usage is TRBV11-3 and J usage is TRBJ2-2; TRBD1 agrees at 7 bases. J lost 4 bases, V lost 5 bases, and 7 bases had no gene match. Germline CDR1 reads SGHNT; CDR2 reads YENEEA. The CDR3 runs to 15 residues. As DNA, the CDR3 is TGTGCCAGCAGCCTCCGGACAGGTTCCACCGGGGAGCTGTTTTTT. This translates into CASSLRTGSTGELFF.

The rearrangement uses TRBV4-1 and TRBJ2-7, with a weak D call TRBD1 (6 bases). Germline assignment: CDR1 MGHRA and CDR2 YSYEKL. V shed 2 bases and J shed 3 bases, with 14 bases lying between them. The CDR3 is 15 residues long. In nucleotides, the CDR3 is TGCGCCAGCAGCCAACGGACAGCACCCCTCTACGAGCAGTACTTC. The encoded protein is CASSQRTAPLYEQYF.